Presented here are 19 T cell receptor beta chains from one specimen sequenced in a study of T cells after yellow fever vaccination. In TCRdb, the 5' RACE reads were re-called with MiXCR into one record per CDR3 protein. The sample contains about 400,000 distinct CDR3 sequences, around 6.5% of which appear only once. Sequencing was performed on PBMCs, taken 5 days after the yellow fever booster vaccination. The receptors stem from a man younger than 40 who received the YFV17D yellow fever vaccine.

The V call is TRBV20-1, the J call TRBJ2-1; 10 bases are shared with TRBD2. The CDR3 totals 15 residues. With 6 bases clipped from V and 0 bases from J, the junction kept 5 bases outside the gene matches. Germline assignment: CDR1 DFQATT and CDR2 SNEGSKA (reference sequence). This chain's CDR3 is CSATLAGASYNEQFF. In DNA, the CDR3 is TGCAGTGCCACTCTAGCGGGAGCCTCCTACAATGAGCAGTTCTTC.

This clonotype has a handful of counts. The V and J genes are TRBV15 and TRBJ2-5; D ambiguous. V was shortened by 2 bases and J by 2 bases, with 12 bases between the two germline ends. Germline loops: CDR1 LNHNV, CDR2 YYDKDF (reference sequence). The CDR3 loop spans 15 amino acids. The CDR3 DNA reads as TGTGCCACCAGCAGACCCACGGGCGGACAAGAGACCCAGTACTTC. Its protein is CATSRPTGGQETQYF.

This clonotype appeared many times. J is TRBJ2-2 and V is TRBV12-3 or TRBV12-4; D may be TRBD1 or TRBD2 (6 bases each). The CDR3 has 17 amino acids. V was trimmed by 2 bases and J by 0 bases, leaving 13 bases between them. The CDR3 DNA follows: TGTGCCAGCAGTTTAAGAGGGGGGATTTCGAACACCGGGGAGCTGTTTTTT. Translation: CASSLRGGISNTGELFF.

The chain links TRBV19 to TRBJ1-1; no clear D gene. Germline V lookup: CDR1 LNHDA, CDR2 SQIVND (reference sequence). CDR3 size: 15 residues. V gave up 3 bases and J gave up 3 bases, with 14 bases separating them. CDR3 loop: CASSMISQTYTEAFF. The CDR3 region has the DNA TGTGCCAGTAGTATGATTAGCCAGACCTACACTGAAGCTTTCTTT.

The chain carries TRBV5-1 and TRBJ2-5; maybe TRBD1 (6 bases). Germline loops: CDR1 SGHRS, CDR2 YFSETQ. Trimming took 4 bases from V and 2 from J, leaving 12 bases between them. The CDR3 consists of 14 residues. The CDR3 DNA reads as TGCGCCAGCAGCACCGGGACACCTCAAGAGACCCAGTACTTC. This codes for CASSTGTPQETQYF. Full variable domain (missing parts from reference TRBV5-1 and TRBJ2-5): KAGVTQTPRYLIKTRGQQVTLSCSPISGHRSVSWYQQTPGQGLQFLFEYFSETQRNKGNFPGRFSGRQFSNSRSEMNVSTLELGDSALYLCASSTGTPQETQYFGPGTRLLVL.

The chain joins TRBV28 to TRBJ2-1; D possibly corresponds to TRBD2 (5 bases). This CDR3 is built from 15 residues. Germline V CDR1 and CDR2: MDHEN, SYDVKM. Trimming took off 7 bases at V and 10 bases at J, with 23 bases between the two ends. The CDR3 DNA is TGTGCCAGCAAGTGGAGTGAAGGGAGTGCCAGGGAGCAGTTCTTC. Encoded protein: CASKWSEGSAREQFF.

This clonotype was counted between two and nine times. The V gene is TRBV7-8, the J gene TRBJ2-1, with 7 bases aligning to TRBD2. Germline CDR1 reads SGHVS; CDR2 reads FQNEAQ. Trimming at V came to 3 bases and at J to 3 bases, leaving 8 bases not matched to a gene. The CDR3 has 16 amino acids. This CDR3 reads CASSFDEAGIYNEQFF. The CDR3, as DNA: TGTGCCAGCAGCTTTGATGAAGCGGGGATCTACAATGAGCAGTTCTTC.

This clonotype came up many times. The chain has TRBV20-1 and TRBJ1-5; tentative D call: TRBD1 (6 bases). From germline, CDR1 is DFQATT and CDR2 SNEGSKA (reference sequence). The ends were cut back, 5 bases at V and 6 bases at J, with 20 bases in the middle. This CDR3 contains 15 residues. CDR3 in amino acids: CSARRTETRGQPQHF. The CDR3 DNA sequence: TGCAGTGCTCGACGGACAGAGACAAGGGGTCAGCCCCAGCATTTT.

This clonotype was observed a handful of times. The gene calls are TRBV29-1 and TRBJ2-6; D perhaps matches TRBD1 (5 bases). The CDR3 contains 15 residues. Germline loops: CDR1 SQVTM, CDR2 ANQGSEA. With 4 bases removed from V and 0 bases from J, the gap between germline ends came to 10 bases. The CDR3: CSVVQGISGANVLTF. The CDR3, as DNA: TGCAGCGTTGTTCAGGGAATCTCTGGGGCCAACGTCCTGACTTTC.

V is TRBV20-1 and J is TRBJ2-7, with D hard to call. This CDR3 has 14 residues. Trimming cost V 5 bases and J 3 bases, with 17 bases left between them. Germline V CDR1 and CDR2: DFQATT, SNEGSKA (reference sequence). The CDR3 loop is CSAELLFGYYEQYF. The CDR3 DNA is TGCAGTGCTGAACTACTTTTCGGCTACTACGAGCAGTACTTC.

This clonotype has at least ten counts. The chain employs TRBV5-1 and TRBJ2-5; D ambiguous. This CDR3 comprises 11 residues. Germline values: CDR1 SGHRS, CDR2 YFSETQ. Deletions cut 4 bases from V and 1 base from J, with 2 bases between. CDR3 sequence reads: CASSVQETQYF. In DNA, the CDR3 is TGCGCCAGCAGCGTCCAAGAGACCCAGTACTTC.

This clonotype was seen only a few times. The chain uses TRBV20-1 and TRBJ2-4; D is perhaps TRBD2 (6 bases). The CDR3 spans 13 residues. V lost 5 bases and J 5 bases, leaving 13 bases between the germline ends. Germline V gene lookup returns CDR1 DFQATT and CDR2 SNEGSKA (reference sequence). CDR3 sequence (DNA): TGCAGTGCTGACCCGGGAGTTGAAAACATTCAGTACTTC. Protein product: CSADPGVENIQYF.

This chain connects TRBV20-1 to TRBJ1-1, with D maybe TRBD1 (6 bases). Trimming took 2 bases from V and 0 from J, leaving 13 bases between them. Germline lookup yields CDR1 DFQATT and CDR2 SNEGSKA (reference sequence). The CDR3 is 15 amino acids. The chain's CDR3 is CSARPLGQMNTEAFF. The CDR3 coding sequence is TGCAGTGCTAGACCTCTTGGACAGATGAACACTGAAGCTTTCTTT.

The rearrangement joins TRBV10-3 to TRBJ2-7; D gene ambiguous. Germline assignment: CDR1 ENHRY and CDR2 SYGVKD. V was trimmed by 2 bases and J by 4 bases, leaving 9 bases between them. The length of the CDR3 is 13 residues. CDR3 residues: CAISEGMGYEQYF. The CDR3 region has the DNA TGTGCCATCAGTGAGGGAATGGGTTACGAGCAGTACTTC.

About this clonotype itself: The junction shows a germline mismatch at one end, possibly a read error. The V call is TRBV20-1, the J call TRBJ2-6; 7 bases line up with TRBD2. The CDR3 has 16 amino acids. CDR1 DFQATT and CDR2 SNEGSKA come from the germline V gene (reference sequence). CDR3 region: CCARAGGSSGANVLTF. Written as DNA, the CDR3 is TGCTGTGCTAGGGCCGGGGGGAGCTCTGGGGCCAACGTCCTGACTTTC.

This clonotype was recorded many times. V gene TRBV7-3 combines with J gene TRBJ2-7; no reliable D call. Germline lookup yields CDR1 SGHTA and CDR2 FQGTGA. V lost 0 bases and J lost 5, with 8 bases in between. This CDR3 spans 13 amino acids. The CDR3 nucleotides read TGTGCCAGCAGCTTAACGATCGAGGACGAGCAGTACTTC. Translated: CASSLTIEDEQYF.

The chain has TRBV11-2 and TRBJ2-7, with 8 bases matching TRBD1. Looked up from germline, CDR1 is SGHAT and CDR2 is FQNNGV. With V trimmed by 5 bases and J by 3 bases, 6 bases remained unmatched. The CDR3 consists of 14 residues. The CDR3 DNA is TGTGCCAGCAGCGACGGACAGGGCGTCTACGAGCAGTACTTC. Its translation: CASSDGQGVYEQYF.

This clonotype was detected ten times or more. CDR3 nucleotide sequence: TGTGCCAGCAGCCAAGGACAGCTAGCGGGCTCCCCAACTGACGAGCAGTACTTC. It translates to CASSQGQLAGSPTDEQYF. V is TRBV4-2 and J is TRBJ2-7, with 8 bases fitting TRBD2. CDR3 length equals 18 residues. Germline values: CDR1 LGHNA, CDR2 YNFKEQ. The junction had 16 bases not matched to a gene; V was cut back by 1 base and J by 5 bases.

This clonotype came up many times. The chain carries TRBV7-9 and TRBJ2-6; D is ambiguous. The germline gives CDR1 SEHNR, CDR2 FQNEAQ (reference sequence). With 1 base removed from V and 2 bases from J, the gap between germline ends came to 6 bases. The CDR3 length is 15 residues. CDR3 bases: TGTGCCAGCAGCTTAGTCTGGGCTGGGGCCAACGTCCTGACTTTC. The encoded protein is CASSLVWAGANVLTF.